This T cell receptor (beta chain) comes out of a study of T cell repertoires in cytomegalovirus infection. Whole-study context: Shared public TCR beta signatures pointed to both CMV infection and a matching HLA type. Overall study findings and caveats: Carriers of CMV plus the relevant HLA were identified by cumulative public TCR beta family frequency. HLA-C-restricted CMV-specific TCR beta clonotypes prevailed in the ex vivo response.

TCRdb independently ran MiXCR on the reads; one entry per CDR3 protein. The sample records under 850,000 distinct CDR3 sequences, less than 40% being singletons. The CDR3 runs 15 residues. The germline V gene encodes CDR1 SGHKS and CDR2 YYEKEE (reference sequence). Losses at the gene ends were 2 bases for V and 8 bases for J; bases not matched to a gene: 9. This clonotype was detected a few times. Its antigen is not known. This sequence joins TRBV5-5 and TRBJ2-1; 8 nucleotides match TRBD1. Sequenced sample: PBMCs. This receptor was taken from a human donor in good health (CMV status not recorded). Some clones in this sample may be carry-over from other donors' samples. The CDR3 reads CASSFSGTGADEQFF. The CDR3 DNA reads as TGTGCCAGCAGCTTTTCCGGGACAGGTGCGGATGAGCAGTTCTTC.